This entry concerns a single T cell receptor beta chain. These data originate in a study of T cell changes during pregnancy in multiple sclerosis. The CDR3 length is 19 residues. CDR1 is SGHDN, CDR2 FVKESK, per germline. V dropped 7 bases and J dropped 0; count of bases not matched to a gene: 17. TCRdb's table, derived via immunoSEQ multiplex PCR, lists solely in-frame clones and lacks some. The table has roughly 60,000 clones, approximately 90% seen once; the top ten hold approximately 0.6%. This TCR was recovered from a female donor with multiple sclerosis, enrolled in a pregnancy study. Sequenced material: CD4+ T cells from peripheral blood mononuclear cells, taken in the first trimester of pregnancy. The rearrangement uses TRBV14 and TRBJ1-5, with 8 positions matching TRBD1. The CDR3 DNA is TGTGCCAGCAACACTAACGGGGACAGGTCTGCTTATAGCAATCAGCCCCAGCATTTT. It yields the protein CASNTNGDRSAYSNQPQHF.